This T cell receptor beta chain was identified during a study of blood T cell repertoires in COVID-19. CDR1 and CDR2 (germline): SGHNT, YYREEE (reference sequence). This CDR3 region has 16 residues. J gave up 0 bases and V 3 bases, and 6 bases lay outside the gene matches. Sequenced by immunoSEQ multiplex PCR; TCRdb stores in-frame clones only, minus some. The sample lists 200,000 to 250,000 clones; approximately 80% were seen once. This clonotype was sampled from a woman aged 45-59 years with acute COVID-19. Sequencing input: PBMCs or T cells enriched from blood (not recorded which). V gene TRBV5-4 combines with J gene TRBJ2-3; TRBD2 matches at 8 bases. The chain's CDR3 is CASSYTSGLSTDTQYF. The CDR3 nucleotides read TGTGCCAGCAGCTACACTAGCGGTCTTAGCACAGATACGCAGTATTTT.